Below, 17 T cell receptor beta chains from the same sample are listed, as sequenced in a study of blood T cell repertoires in COVID-19. Method: immunoSEQ multiplex PCR; TCRdb's copy keeps in-frame clones and lacks some. The sample lists 150,000 or so clones; 82% were seen once. The sequenced material came from PBMCs or T cells enriched from blood (not recorded which). Source of these receptors: a man in his sixties who had recovered from COVID-19.

The chain recombines TRBV28 with TRBJ1-4; TRBD1 matches at 9 bases. There are 15 residues in the CDR3. Looked up from germline, CDR1 is MDHEN and CDR2 is SYDVKM. V gave up 6 bases and J gave up 7 bases; unmatched junction bases: 9. The CDR3 spells CASRAGTGTSEKLFF. The DNA of the CDR3 is TGTGCCAGCAGAGCCGGGACAGGGACCTCTGAAAAACTGTTTTTT. The entire variable domain, with the rest obtained from reference TRBV28 and TRBJ1-4, is as follows: DVKVTQSSRYLVKRTGEKVFLECVQDMDHENMFWYRQDPGLGLRLIYFSYDVKMKEKGDIPEGYSVSREKKERFSLILESASTNQTSMYLCASRAGTGTSEKLFFGSGTQLSVL.

The chain combines TRBV7-9 with TRBJ1-3, with D perhaps TRBD1 (6 bases). Per the germline V gene, CDR1 is SEHNR and CDR2 is FQNEAQ (reference sequence). CDR3 length: 16 residues. V was shortened by 3 bases and J by 0 bases, with 12 bases between the two germline ends. CDR3 DNA: TGTGCCAGCAGCTTCGGACAGCCTAGCTCTGGAAACACCATATATTTT. Its protein is CASSFGQPSSGNTIYF. Based on the CDR3 plus reference TRBV7-9 and TRBJ1-3, the full variable domain is DTGVSQNPRHKITKRGQNVTFRCDPISEHNRLYWYRQTLGQGPEFLTYFQNEAQLEKSRLLSDRFSAERPKGSFSTLEIQRTEQGDSAMYLCASSFGQPSSGNTIYFGEGSWLTVV.

The chain uses TRBV7-9 and TRBJ1-1, with D possibly matching TRBD1 (5 bases). This CDR3 is 13 amino acids long. CDR1 and CDR2 from the germline V gene are SEHNR and FQNEAQ (reference sequence). With 3 bases removed from V and 4 bases from J, the gap between germline ends came to 9 bases. CDR3 region: CASSFQGGTEAFF. The DNA for the CDR3 is TGTGCCAGCAGCTTCCAGGGTGGCACTGAAGCTTTCTTT.

This chain connects TRBV3-1 (or the pseudogene TRBV3-2) to TRBJ2-5, with D uncertain. The V gene's germline CDR1 is LGHDT and CDR2 YNNKEL (reference sequence). Trimming took off 0 bases at V and 5 bases at J, with 13 bases between the two ends. This CDR3 region has 15 residues. The CDR3 DNA reads TGTGCCAGCAGCCAAGATGTCGTACCCGGGGAGACCCAGTACTTC. Protein product: CASSQDVVPGETQYF.

This chain links TRBV2 with TRBJ1-6; 10 bases match TRBD1. The CDR3 is 17 residues long. The germline V gene has CDR1 SNHLY and CDR2 FYNNEI. Unmatched junction bases numbered 12, after V lost 7 bases and J lost 6 bases. CDR3 sequence (DNA): TGTGCCAGCAAACACGACAGGGGGCTCCTGGTTAATTCACCCCTCCACTTT. Translation: CASKHDRGLLVNSPLHF.

The rearrangement links TRBV7-2 to TRBJ2-1; TRBD2 aligns across 8 bases. In germline, CDR1 is SGHTA, CDR2 FQGNSA. CDR3 length equals 15 residues. The V and J ends lost 6 bases and 4 bases, in that order; junction bases with no gene match: 8. This CDR3 is CASRLPGLGYNEQFF. The CDR3 nucleotides read TGTGCCAGCAGGTTACCGGGACTAGGGTACAATGAGCAGTTCTTC.

The CDR3 DNA sequence: TGCAGTGCTAGTCAAAGACTTCACAGGGCTGGGGCCAACGTCCTGACTTTC. It encodes CSASQRLHRAGANVLTF. V is TRBV20-1 and J is TRBJ2-6, with TRBD1 as a possible D gene (6 bases). The CDR3 length is 17 residues. The V gene lost 3 bases and the J gene lost 2 bases, with 17 bases spanning the gap. Germline V gene lookup returns CDR1 DFQATT and CDR2 SNEGSKA (reference sequence).

This clone showed up just a few times. This rearrangement joins TRBV2 to TRBJ2-7, with D tentatively TRBD2 (5 bases). CDR3 size: 15 residues. Germline V gene lookup returns CDR1 SNHLY and CDR2 FYNNEI. Trimming cost V 3 bases and J 3 bases, with 15 bases left between them. The CDR3 coding sequence is TGTGCCAGCAGTGATTTCGGGGTCTTTGGCTACGAGCAGTACTTC. Protein: CASSDFGVFGYEQYF. The full variable domain, its missing parts supplied by reference TRBV2 and TRBJ2-7, is EPEVTQTPSHQVTQMGQEVILRCVPISNHLYFYWYRQILGQKVEFLVSFYNNEISEKSEIFDDQFSVERPDGSNFTLKIRSTKLEDSAMYFCASSDFGVFGYEQYFGPGTRLTVT.

This chain uses TRBV28 with TRBJ2-3; 10 bases agree with TRBD2. Germline V gene data show CDR1 as MDHEN and CDR2 as SYDVKM. With 7 bases clipped from V and 2 bases from J, the junction kept 9 bases outside the gene matches. This CDR3 has 16 amino acids. The CDR3 region has the DNA TGTGCCAGCATTCAATGGGGACTAGCGACCACAGATACGCAGTATTTT. Encoded protein: CASIQWGLATTDTQYF. The complete variable domain, with remaining parts taken from reference TRBV28 and TRBJ2-3, reads DVKVTQSSRYLVKRTGEKVFLECVQDMDHENMFWYRQDPGLGLRLIYFSYDVKMKEKGDIPEGYSVSREKKERFSLILESASTNQTSMYLCASIQWGLATTDTQYFGPGTRLTVL.

The sample holds a few counts of this clone. The chain joins TRBV10-3 to TRBJ1-6, with a weak D call TRBD1 (5 bases). The CDR3 is 16 residues long. The ends were cut back, 0 bases at V and 7 bases at J, with 13 bases in the middle. Germline CDR1 ENHRY, CDR2 SYGVKD. The CDR3 DNA reads as TGTGCCATCAGTGAGTCGAGAACGGGGGAAAATTCACCCCTCCACTTT. The encoded protein is CAISESRTGENSPLHF.

The chain has TRBV7-3 and TRBJ2-2; D gene unclear. Per the germline V gene, CDR1 is SGHTA and CDR2 is FQGTGA. V was pared by 2 bases and J by 2 bases, with 12 bases between. The CDR3 runs to 16 residues. The CDR3 is CASSLVGAANTGELFF. The CDR3 nucleotides are TGTGCCAGCAGCTTAGTTGGAGCAGCAAACACCGGGGAGCTGTTTTTT. Variable domain in full (rest from reference TRBV7-3 and TRBJ2-2): GAGVSQTPSNKVTEKGKYVELRCDPISGHTALYWYRQSLGQGPEFLIYFQGTGAADDSGLPNDRFFAVRPEGSVSTLKIQRTERGDSAVYLCASSLVGAANTGELFFGEGSRLTVL.

V usage is TRBV19 and J usage is TRBJ1-5, with 10 nucleotides matching TRBD1. The germline gives CDR1 LNHDA, CDR2 SQIVND (reference sequence). CDR3 size: 15 residues. Trimming removed 4 bases from V and 2 bases from J; junction bases left unmatched: 2. The CDR3 spells CASSRQGAGNQPQHF. CDR3 nucleotide sequence: TGTGCCAGTAGTAGACAGGGGGCGGGCAATCAGCCCCAGCATTTT. Based on the CDR3 plus reference TRBV19 and TRBJ1-5, the full variable domain is DGGITQSPKYLFRKEGQNVTLSCEQNLNHDAMYWYRQDPGQGLRLIYYSQIVNDFQKGDIAEGYSVSREKKESFPLTVTSAQKNPTAFYLCASSRQGAGNQPQHFGDGTRLSIL.

This chain joins TRBV4-2 and TRBJ2-3, with 10 positions matching TRBD2. CDR1 and CDR2 (germline): LGHNA, YNFKEQ. V trimming: 0 bases; J trimming: 2 bases; junction bases outside the gene matches: 8. The CDR3 spans 18 residues. The CDR3 spells CASSQDVGAGGPTDTQYF. The CDR3 region has the DNA TGTGCCAGCAGCCAAGATGTAGGAGCGGGGGGGCCCACAGATACGCAGTATTTT.

CDR3 amino acids: CASSSNRGDRDYGYTF. CDR3 DNA: TGTGCCAGCAGCTCCAACAGGGGGGACAGGGACTATGGCTACACCTTC. This chain links TRBV7-9 with TRBJ1-2; 9 bases align to TRBD1. Unmatched junction bases numbered 9, after V lost 4 bases and J lost 3 bases. This CDR3 is built from 16 residues. Germline values: CDR1 SEHNR, CDR2 FQNEAQ (reference sequence).

The chain combines TRBV7-8 with TRBJ1-5; TRBD1 might be the D (5 bases). From germline, CDR1 is SGHVS and CDR2 FQNEAQ. The ends were cut back, 0 bases at V and 7 bases at J, with 16 bases in the middle. This CDR3 spans 16 amino acids. The CDR3 region is CASSLALAQGRQPQHF. CDR3 coding DNA: TGTGCCAGCAGCTTAGCCCTGGCGCAGGGTAGGCAGCCCCAGCATTTT.

This rearrangement joins TRBV2 to TRBJ1-5; the D gene is possibly TRBD1 (6 bases). From germline, CDR1 is SNHLY and CDR2 FYNNEI. V lost 6 bases to trimming and J lost 5 bases, with 14 bases between them. The CDR3 consists of 14 residues. As DNA, the CDR3 is TGTGCCAGCAGGGACGACAGGTCATATCAGCCCCAGCATTTT. Protein: CASRDDRSYQPQHF.

V gene TRBV2 combines with J gene TRBJ1-3; D remains unclear. V gave up 8 bases and J gave up 0 bases, with 8 bases separating them. Germline assignment: CDR1 SNHLY and CDR2 FYNNEI. The CDR3 is 13 amino acids. The CDR3: CASADFSGNTIYF. CDR3 DNA sequence: TGTGCCAGCGCCGACTTCTCTGGAAACACCATATATTTT.